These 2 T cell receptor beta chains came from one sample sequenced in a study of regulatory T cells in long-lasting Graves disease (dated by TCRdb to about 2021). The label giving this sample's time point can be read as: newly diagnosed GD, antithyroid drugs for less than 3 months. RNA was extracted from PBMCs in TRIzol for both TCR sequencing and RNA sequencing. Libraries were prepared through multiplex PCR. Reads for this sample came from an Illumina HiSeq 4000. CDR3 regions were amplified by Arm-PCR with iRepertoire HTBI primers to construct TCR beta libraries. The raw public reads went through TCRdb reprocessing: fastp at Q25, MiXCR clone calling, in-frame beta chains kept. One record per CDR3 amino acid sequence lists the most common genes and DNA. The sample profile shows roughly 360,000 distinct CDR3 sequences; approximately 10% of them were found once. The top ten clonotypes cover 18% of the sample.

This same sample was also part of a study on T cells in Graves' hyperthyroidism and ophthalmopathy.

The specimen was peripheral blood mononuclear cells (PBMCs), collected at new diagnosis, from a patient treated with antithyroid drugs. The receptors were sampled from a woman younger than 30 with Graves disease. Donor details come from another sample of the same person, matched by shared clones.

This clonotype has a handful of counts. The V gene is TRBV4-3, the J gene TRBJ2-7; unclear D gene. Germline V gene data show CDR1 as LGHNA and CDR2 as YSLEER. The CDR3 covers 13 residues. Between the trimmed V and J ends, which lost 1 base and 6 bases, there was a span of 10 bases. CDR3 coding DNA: TGCGCCAGCAGCCAAGCCCTCGGCGGCGAGCAGTACTTC. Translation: CASSQALGGEQYF.

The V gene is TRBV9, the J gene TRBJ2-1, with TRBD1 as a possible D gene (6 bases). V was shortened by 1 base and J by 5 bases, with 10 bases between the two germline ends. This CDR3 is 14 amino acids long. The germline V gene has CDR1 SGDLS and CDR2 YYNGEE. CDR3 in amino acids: CASSVRGFHNEQFF. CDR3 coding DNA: TGTGCCAGCAGCGTAAGGGGGTTTCACAATGAGCAGTTCTTC. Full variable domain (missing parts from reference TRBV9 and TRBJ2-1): DSGVTQTPKHLITATGQRVTLRCSPRSGDLSVYWYQQSLDQGLQFLIQYYNGEERAKGNILERFSAQQFPDLHSELNLSSLELGDSALYFCASSVRGFHNEQFFGPGTRLTVL.